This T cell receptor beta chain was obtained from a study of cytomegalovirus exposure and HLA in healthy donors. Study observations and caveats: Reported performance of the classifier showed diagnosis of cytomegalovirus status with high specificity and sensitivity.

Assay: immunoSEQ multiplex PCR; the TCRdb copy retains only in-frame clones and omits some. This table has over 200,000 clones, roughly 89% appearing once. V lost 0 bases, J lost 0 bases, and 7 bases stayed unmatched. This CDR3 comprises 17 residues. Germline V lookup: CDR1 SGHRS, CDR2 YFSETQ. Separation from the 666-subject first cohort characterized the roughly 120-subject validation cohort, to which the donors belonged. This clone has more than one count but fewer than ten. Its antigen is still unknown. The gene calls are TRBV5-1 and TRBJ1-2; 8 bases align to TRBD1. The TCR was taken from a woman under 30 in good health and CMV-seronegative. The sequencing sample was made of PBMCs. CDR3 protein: CASSLGQGFPTNYGYTF. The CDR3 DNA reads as TGCGCCAGCAGCTTGGGACAGGGGTTCCCGACTAACTATGGCTACACCTTC.